A few counts support the clone carrying this T cell receptor beta chain. What it binds is not known. The sample originates from a study of CD8+ T cells in alopecia areata. Study conclusions and caveats: Numerous clones, expanded in lesions, remained in scalp and blood during tofacitinib. In lesional scalp, particularly from alopecia totalis/universalis, clonality was higher than in normal scalp.

The treatment: oral pan-JAK inhibitor, 5-10 mg twice daily. Those with alopecia areata gave lesional scalp punch biopsies and peripheral blood. Sequencing used cDNA as its template, made by extracting RNA and reverse transcribing it. Measured with immunoSEQ multiplex PCR; TCRdb has only the in-frame clones, and not every one. The table includes approximately 7,400 clones, around three fifths detected once. The TCR sequence derives from a human donor with alopecia areata. The material was skin, obtained at week 4, from a patient treated with tofacitinib.

CDR3 DNA: TGTGCCTGGAGTCCGGGGGCGGGAGGTTACACCGGGGAGCTGTTTTTT. It translates to CAWSPGAGGYTGELFF. The chain has TRBV30 and TRBJ2-2; 8 bases are shared with TRBD2. Germline CDR1 GTSNPN, CDR2 SVGIG (reference sequence). J lost 3 bases, V lost 2 bases, and 8 bases had no gene match. This CDR3 is built from 16 residues.